The table lists the clone carrying this TCR beta chain with a count of one. This specimen comes from a study of blood T cell repertoires in COVID-19. At the level of the study: Italy, Spain and the United States were the sources of the convalescent and acute COVID-19 samples. PBMCs, B-cell-depleted T cells, or T cells provided the cDNA or gDNA that made up the material.

Per the authors' pipeline: Amplification of reference gene primers provided the estimated nucleated cell counts. Sequencing was performed with immunoSEQ multiplex PCR; in TCRdb, only in-frame clones are kept and a portion is missing. The V and J calls and clone size come from that table; D and trimming were worked out from the DNA. The top ten clones hold about 27% of a sample with 55,000 to 80,000 clones, 88% of them seen once. The CDR3 has 13 residues. The germline gives CDR1 SGHDT, CDR2 YYEEEE. V shed 0 bases and J shed 2 bases, with 5 bases lying between them. The sequencing input was peripheral blood. The chain joins TRBV5-6 to TRBJ2-5, with D possibly matching TRBD1 (5 bases). This TCR derives from a man aged 50-60 years with acute or convalescent COVID-19. The CDR3 DNA is TGTGCCAGCAGCTTGGGACAGCAAGAGACCCAGTACTTC. It encodes CASSLGQQETQYF.